This T cell receptor beta chain is drawn from a study of CD8+ T cells in alopecia areata. RNA extraction was followed by reverse transcription into cDNA, which acted as the sequencing template. Produced via immunoSEQ multiplex PCR; TCRdb's table is partial and in-frame only. The sample carries fewer than 250,000 clones, approximately 38% recorded once. Stated treatment: oral pan-JAK inhibitor, 5-10 mg twice daily. As part of sample collection, lesional scalp punch biopsies and peripheral blood were taken from alopecia areata patients. Trimming left V 10 bases short and J 0 bases short, with 19 bases between. Looked up from germline, CDR1 is MDHEN and CDR2 is SYDVKM. The CDR3 runs to 16 residues. Findings of the study overall: Possibly as an HLA-related effect, TCR sharing across patients appeared less clear than in mice.

In the case of this clone: Its antigen remains unknown.

The input for sequencing was CD4+ T cells sorted from blood, taken at approximately week 34, from a patient treated with tofacitinib. The chain uses TRBV28 and TRBJ2-1; tentative D call: TRBD1 (6 bases). The TCR comes from a human donor with alopecia areata. This chain's CDR3 is CATCRGGANSYNEQFF. CDR3 nucleotide sequence: TGTGCCACCTGTAGAGGGGGAGCCAACTCCTACAATGAGCAGTTCTTC.